Below are 5 T cell receptor beta chains sequenced from a single sample in a study of OX40 agonist ivuxolimab in advanced cancers. Generated by immunoSEQ multiplex PCR, the TCRdb table keeps only in-frame clones and is missing some. The table lists 50,000 to 55,000 clones, 80% to 90% of them singletons. The material was CD4+ or CD8+ T cells sorted from blood, obtained in a trial of the OX40 agonist ivuxolimab. The receptors stem from an adult with an advanced solid tumor such as melanoma, head and neck, liver or kidney cancer.

This clone appeared once. The V call is TRBV28, the J call TRBJ1-1; D unclear. Trimming shortened V by 7 bases and J by 2 bases, and 17 bases separated the two germline ends. This CDR3 spans 15 amino acids. CDR1 is MDHEN and CDR2 is SYDVKM in the germline V gene. Here the CDR3 DNA reads TGTGCCAGCACCCCCTCTAACGGGCGAAACACTGAAGCTTTCTTT. It codes for CASTPSNGRNTEAFF.

In the case of this clone: The sample holds other DNA sequences that translate to the same CDR3. The rearrangement links TRBV7-2 to TRBJ1-2; tentative D call: TRBD1 (5 bases). V was clipped by 5 bases and J by 8 bases, with 24 bases between them. Germline V CDR1 and CDR2: SGHTA, FQGNSA. The CDR3 is made up of 16 amino acids. The CDR3 reads CASSTQGTAVRVGYTF. CDR3 coding DNA: TGTGCCAGCAGCACTCAGGGTACCGCCGTTCGTGTGGGCTACACCTTC.

The chain carries TRBV2 and TRBJ2-3; possibly TRBD1 or TRBD2 for D (6 bases each). This CDR3 spans 15 amino acids. Germline CDR1 and CDR2: SNHLY and FYNNEI. Trimming removed 2 bases from V and 5 bases from J, with 14 bases in between. For the CDR3, the DNA is TGTGCCAGCAGTGAAAGGCAGGGGAGGAAAGATACGCAGTATTTT. This translates into CASSERQGRKDTQYF.

This chain connects TRBV27 to TRBJ2-7; D remains ambiguous. The V and J ends lost 3 bases and 2 bases respectively, with 11 bases between them. Germline values: CDR1 MNHEY, CDR2 SMNVEV (reference sequence). The CDR3 contains 14 residues. The CDR3 DNA is TGTGCCAGCAGTTTTAACCCAGCCGCCTACGAGCAGTACTTC. It codes for CASSFNPAAYEQYF.

The chain has TRBV9 and TRBJ2-5; weak D call: TRBD1 (6 bases). The CDR3 extends over 14 amino acids. The ends were cut back, 4 bases at V and 1 base at J, with 11 bases in the middle. Germline loops: CDR1 SGDLS, CDR2 YYNGEE. For the CDR3, the DNA is TGTGCCAGCAGCCTGGACAGTTTCCAAGAGACCCAGTACTTC. Encoded protein: CASSLDSFQETQYF.